Reported below is one TCR beta chain. There is no known antigen for this receptor. One base away there is no much larger clone; base qualities are not given. This sample is drawn from a study of blood T cell repertoires in COVID-19 (dated by TCRdb to 2019 to 2021). About the full investigation: The collaborator samples originated in the United States, Italy and Spain and spanned the acute and convalescent phases of COVID-19. The material from the prospective study consisted of cDNA or gDNA derived from T cells, B-cell-depleted T cells, or PBMCs. The dataset comprised deeply sampled blood TCRbeta repertoires from subjects exposed to, actively infected with, or recovered from COVID-19. The repertoires were made available in a free public database intended to serve as a resource for research on the immune response to SARS-CoV-2. Samples were obtained from the ongoing ImmuneRACE study (first 160 participants) and from about 1,300 subjects provided by 6 global collaborators. A de-identified subject ID, COVID-19 status, age in years and sex were almost always included in the sample metadata. HLA class I and class II types, where available, came from metadata supplied by the sample provider rather than from assay-based typing. Study-level results and caveats: The amount of clinical and demographic metadata varied by source and participant and was provided uncurated.

TCRbeta CDR3 regions were amplified from genomic DNA by means of the immunoSEQ Assay, a bias-controlled multiplex PCR. The authors' analysis ran thus. Within the assay, amplification of reference gene primers was used to estimate how many nucleated cells each sample contained. To quantify the absolute abundance of each unique TCRbeta CDR3 rearrangement, sequence reads were collapsed and filtered. For each sample, productive Simpson clonality was calculated as the square root of Simpson's diversity index across productive rearrangements. TCRdb provides this immuneACCESS table in a form limited to in-frame rearrangements. Some clones are lacking; in checked studies, under half of them reflect an unresolved V gene, and why the rest are absent is not known. The V and J calls and clone size were taken over from that table, and D and trimming were inferred from the DNA. Counted in this sample were over 150,000 clones; around 84% of them appeared once. Of the sample, around 1.7% falls within the top ten clones.

V is reduced by 0 bases and J by 6 bases, leaving a spacing of 15 bases between them. The CDR3 measures 16 amino acids from cysteine to phenylalanine. Only CDR3 DNA remains: 48 bases, in frame from the first base. For CDR1 and CDR2, the germline V gene lists SGHNT and YENEEA. The collaborating institutions used their own protocols to collect whole blood in K2EDTA tubes. For TCRbeta analysis, collaborator samples were shipped as frozen whole blood, as isolated PBMCs, or as DNA extracted from either sample type. The V and J segments used are TRBV11-3 and TRBJ2-1; TRBD1 is a weak D gene call, 5 bases matching. Specimen: peripheral blood. The receptor was isolated from a man at least 80 years old with acute or convalescent COVID-19. Read as DNA, the sequence is TGTGCCAGCAGCTTAGACCCAGGGATTTGGAGCAATGAGCAGTTCTTC. It specifies CASSLDPGIWSNEQFF.